The 11 T cell receptor beta chains below all came from one sample that was sequenced in a study of OX40 agonist ivuxolimab in advanced cancers. The library was built by means of the immunoSEQ multiplex PCR assay. The table was pulled from immuneACCESS by TCRdb, which kept in-frame rearrangements only. Such tables lose some clones; where checked, under half of the loss comes from unresolved V genes, and the rest has no known cause. The sample profile shows tens of thousands of clones; 84% of them were found once. The leading ten clones occupy 7.5% to 9% of the sample. The sample consisted of CD4+ or CD8+ T cells sorted from blood, taken in a trial of the OX40 agonist ivuxolimab. The receptor set was obtained from an adult with an advanced solid tumor such as melanoma, head and neck, liver or kidney cancer.

The chain is built from TRBV25-1 and TRBJ1-4; no firm D call. V was cut by 4 bases and J by 0 bases, with 6 bases left in between. Germline CDR1 MGHDK, CDR2 SYGVNS. This CDR3 comprises 14 residues. The CDR3 region is CASSAPATNEKLFF. The CDR3, as DNA: TGTGCCAGCAGTGCGCCCGCAACTAATGAAAAACTGTTTTTT.

The V call is TRBV29-1, the J call TRBJ1-1; D gene uncertain. The germline gives CDR1 SQVTM, CDR2 ANQGSEA. V was pared by 4 bases and J by 1 base, with 7 bases between. The CDR3 runs to 12 residues. In nucleotides, the CDR3 is TGCAGCGTTGGTTACGGGAACACTGAAGCTTTCTTT. Its translation: CSVGYGNTEAFF.

The CDR3 DNA follows: TGTGCCAGCAGTGAAGTGGGGGATAATTCACCCCTCCACTTT. This codes for CASSEVGDNSPLHF. The chain combines TRBV2 with TRBJ1-6; tentative D call: TRBD1 (5 bases). The CDR3 runs to 14 residues. From germline, CDR1 is SNHLY and CDR2 FYNNEI. Trimming cost V 1 base and J 5 bases, with 6 bases left between them.

The chain is built from TRBV10-3 and TRBJ2-3, with D possibly matching TRBD1 (5 bases). Trimming removed 7 bases from V and 0 bases from J, with 17 bases in between. The CDR3 is 16 residues long. Germline assignment: CDR1 ENHRY and CDR2 SYGVKD. The CDR3 sequence: CAINGQGALSTDTQYF. CDR3 bases: TGTGCCATCAATGGACAAGGGGCGCTTAGCACAGATACGCAGTATTTT.

The rearrangement links TRBV9 to TRBJ1-2; 11 bases fit TRBD1. CDR3 length: 16 residues. Germline values: CDR1 SGDLS, CDR2 YYNGEE. J lost 4 bases, V lost 4 bases, and 9 bases had no gene match. The DNA for the CDR3 is TGTGCCAGCAGCCTGGGACAGGGGGTGGAAAGCTATGGCTACACCTTC. Translation: CASSLGQGVESYGYTF.

The chain employs TRBV27 and TRBJ2-6; no reliable D call. Trimming took 6 bases from V and 2 from J, leaving 11 bases between them. CDR3 length equals 15 residues. CDR1 and CDR2 (germline): MNHEY, SMNVEV (reference sequence). The CDR3 reads CASRPQRAGANVLTF. The CDR3 coding sequence is TGTGCCAGCAGACCTCAGAGAGCTGGGGCCAACGTCCTGACTTTC.

V is TRBV19 and J is TRBJ2-1; TRBD2 matches at 9 bases. The germline V gene encodes CDR1 LNHDA and CDR2 SQIVND (reference sequence). This CDR3 region has 18 residues. Unmatched junction bases numbered 6, after V lost 0 bases and J lost 0 bases. The CDR3: CASSIEAGGVSSYNEQFF. The CDR3, as DNA: TGTGCCAGTAGTATAGAAGCGGGGGGTGTTAGCTCCTACAATGAGCAGTTCTTC.

This clone appeared many times. The chain links TRBV7-9 to TRBJ1-4; D possibly corresponds to TRBD1 (6 bases). The CDR3 length is 14 residues. Trimming took off 4 bases at V and 1 base at J, with 7 bases between the two ends. CDR1 SEHNR and CDR2 FQNEAQ come from the germline V gene (reference sequence). CDR3 sequence reads: CASSSDRTNEKLFF. CDR3 bases: TGTGCCAGCAGCTCGGACAGAACTAATGAAAAACTGTTTTTT.

The V and J genes are TRBV18 and TRBJ2-1, with 11 positions matching TRBD2. J gave up 9 bases and V 2 bases, and 9 bases lay outside the gene matches. Germline V gene data show CDR1 as KGHSH and CDR2 as LQKENI. The CDR3 is made up of 16 amino acids. The CDR3 DNA reads as TGTGCCAGCTCACCATTAATCGGACTAGCGGGCCCTGAGCAGTTCTTC. Encoded protein: CASSPLIGLAGPEQFF.

The chain has TRBV19 and TRBJ1-1, with 7 bases identical to TRBD1. V lost 5 bases to trimming and J lost 2 bases; unmatched junction nucleotides: 8. The CDR3 covers 15 residues. The germline V gene encodes CDR1 LNHDA and CDR2 SQIVND (reference sequence). This CDR3 is CASSDKQGINTEAFF. The CDR3 region has the DNA TGTGCCAGTAGTGACAAACAGGGGATCAACACTGAAGCTTTCTTT.

V gene TRBV5-1 combines with J gene TRBJ2-7; 8 bases line up with TRBD1. The CDR3 has 13 amino acids. Trimming at V came to 7 bases and at J to 3 bases, leaving 6 bases not matched to a gene. Germline CDR1 SGHRS, CDR2 YFSETQ. CDR3 residues: CASDRGIFYEQYF. CDR3 DNA sequence: TGCGCCAGCGACAGGGGTATTTTCTACGAGCAGTACTTC. Supplemented by reference TRBV5-1 and TRBJ2-7, the full variable domain reads KAGVTQTPRYLIKTRGQQVTLSCSPISGHRSVSWYQQTPGQGLQFLFEYFSETQRNKGNFPGRFSGRQFSNSRSEMNVSTLELGDSALYLCASDRGIFYEQYFGPGTRLTVT.